This T cell receptor beta chain appears in the sequencing data of a study of T cells in Graves' hyperthyroidism and ophthalmopathy. Overall study context: Sampling of peripheral blood happened at initial diagnosis, prior to any treatment.

Amplified TCR beta CDR3 regions came from RNA transcripts. The HTBI primer set served for first-round RT-PCR of the TCR CDR3. TCRdb re-analysed the multiplex PCR reads in MiXCR, keeping a single row per CDR3 protein. The sample has 300,000 to 450,000 distinct CDR3 sequences, about 15% seen once. The hyperthyroidism patients had all been newly diagnosed, and their disease duration was under 2 months. Their ages ranged from 18 to 65 years. The authors took PBMCs from 10 ml fresh peripheral blood. Trimming shortened V by 3 bases and J by 3 bases, and 13 bases separated the two germline ends. This CDR3 comprises 14 residues. In germline, CDR1 is SGHRS, CDR2 YFSETQ.

The origin of this receptor is a woman aged 25 to 45 with Graves' hyperthyroidism that later progressed to Graves' ophthalmopathy. Source material: blood. The chain is built from TRBV5-1 and TRBJ2-7; D might be TRBD2 (5 bases). The DNA of the CDR3 is TGCGCCAGCAGCTATTCGTCCGGGAACTACGAGCAGTACTTC. Translation gives CASSYSSGNYEQYF. The full variable domain, rest sourced from reference TRBV5-1 and TRBJ2-7, is KAGVTQTPRYLIKTRGQQVTLSCSPISGHRSVSWYQQTPGQGLQFLFEYFSETQRNKGNFPGRFSGRQFSNSRSEMNVSTLELGDSALYLCASSYSSGNYEQYFGPGTRLTVT.